This is a list of T cell receptor beta chains from one sample in a study of T cells after yellow fever vaccination. TCRdb re-analysed the 5' RACE reads in MiXCR, keeping a single row per CDR3 protein. The sample lists about 130,000 distinct CDR3 sequences; 6.5% to 8% were seen once. Sequenced here: CD4+ T cells sorted from PBMCs, sampled more than 8 days after the first yellow fever vaccination. The receptor set was obtained from a man between 18 and 29 years old who received the YFV17D yellow fever vaccine. Both conserved end residues are part of each CDR3. D genes are given only for firm matches. Clone size appears in some rows only: once, few, many, or a class for an expanded clone.

TRBJ2-5 many TRBV6-2/TRBV6-3 . TGTGCCAGCAGTTACCGGGTCCAAGAGACCCAGTACTTC CASSYRVQETQYF
TRBJ2-1 many TRBV29-1 . TGCAGCGTTGCTCAGGGATTCTACAATGAGCAGTTCTTC CSVAQGFYNEQFF
TRBJ1-2 many TRBV28 . TGTGCCAGCAGTTCACCCACCCCTAACTATGGCTACACCTTC CASSSPTPNYGYTF
TRBJ1-1 many TRBV18 . TGTGCCAGCTCACAGGACGTGGGAGAAGCTTTCTTT CASSQDVGEAFF
TRBJ2-7 . TRBV20-1 . TGCAGTGCCAACCAACCGGGACCCTACTACGAGCAGTACTTC CSANQPGPYYEQYF
TRBJ1-1 many TRBV12-3/TRBV12-4 . TGTGCCAGCAGTTTAGGGTCCCTGGGGACTGAAGCTTTCTTT CASSLGSLGTEAFF
TRBJ2-5 many TRBV20-1 . TGCAGTGCTAGAGATTCAGGGACACCACAAGAGACCCAGTACTTC CSARDSGTPQETQYF
TRBJ2-2 many TRBV5-1 . TGCGCCAGCAGCTTGATTGGCGGCTCCGGGGAGCTGTTTTTT CASSLIGGSGELFF
TRBJ2-5 few TRBV9 . TGTGCCAGCAGCGCAACTGGGACACCCCAAGAGACCCAGTACTTC CASSATGTPQETQYF
TRBJ1-5 few TRBV7-8 TRBD1 TGTGCCAGCAGCCAACGTGGACAGGGCCAGCCCCAGCATTTT CASSQRGQGQPQHF
TRBJ1-3 many TRBV4-1 TRBD1 TGCGCCAGCAGCCACGTATTCCGGGACAGGGCAGATGGAAACACCATATATTTT CASSHVFRDRADGNTIYF
TRBJ1-2 many TRBV27 . TGTGCCAGCAGTGTTTCAGCAGCGGACAGCCGCTTGTATGGCTACACCTTC CASSVSAADSRLYGYTF
TRBJ2-3 few TRBV7-2 TRBD1 TGTGCCAGCAGACGTACAGGGGGCGCCCCCCACACAGATACGCAGTATTTT CASRRTGGAPHTDTQYF
TRBJ2-7 many TRBV2 TRBD2 TGTGCCAGCAGAGTTGGACTAGCGGGGGCCGGCGAGCAGTACTTC CASRVGLAGAGEQYF
TRBJ1-2 many TRBV5-1 TRBD1 TGCGCCAGCAACCTAGGACAGGGATATGGCTACACCTTC CASNLGQGYGYTF
TRBJ1-2 many TRBV5-1 . TGCGCCAGCAGGGCGGACAACTATGGCTACACCTTC CASRADNYGYTF
TRBJ1-1 many TRBV5-4 . TGTGCCAGCAGTGAGGGACAATGGAACACTGAAGCTTTCTTT CASSEGQWNTEAFF
TRBJ2-3 many TRBV6-2/TRBV6-3 TRBD2 TGTGCCAGCCGTGGTAGCGGGTCCGATACGCAGTATTTT CASRGSGSDTQYF
TRBJ2-2 many TRBV25-1 . TGTGCCAGCAGTTCGACTAATAGGAACACCGGGGAGCTGTTTTTT CASSSTNRNTGELFF
TRBJ1-3 many TRBV5-1 . TGCGCCAGCCAAGAGCAGTCAGGCGGAAACACCATATATTTT CASQEQSGGNTIYF
TRBJ1-2 . TRBV19 TRBD1 TGTGCCAGTAGTAACGAACCCCGACAGGGGAGCTACACCTTC CASSNEPRQGSYTF
TRBJ2-6 . TRBV5-1 . TGCGCCAGCAGCACCATAGGGAGGGGGGCCAACGTCCTGACTTTC CASSTIGRGANVLTF
TRBJ2-3 many TRBV9 TRBD2 TGTGCCAGCAGCCCCCCAGCGGGGGGGCAGATAGATACGCAGTATTTT CASSPPAGGQIDTQYF
TRBJ1-2 many TRBV18 . TGTGCCAGCTCACCCACAGGGTTTGATGGCTACACCTTC CASSPTGFDGYTF
TRBJ2-2 many TRBV10-3 TRBD1 TGTGCCACCGGCGACAGGGAAAGCAGCGAGCTGTTTTTT CATGDRESSELFF
TRBJ2-3 many TRBV4-2 . TGTGCCAGCAGCCAAGATTGGGGGGCGACAGATACGCAGTATTTT CASSQDWGATDTQYF
TRBJ2-1 many TRBV5-4 . TGTGCCAGCAGCTCACTAGACAATGAGCAGTTCTTC CASSSLDNEQFF
TRBJ2-6 many TRBV5-1 . TGCGCCAGCAGGGGTAGCTCTGGGGCCAACGTCCTGACTTTC CASRGSSGANVLTF